A selection of T cell receptor beta chains follows, all from one sample in a study of PD-L1 blockade in urothelial cancer. Clones were sequenced by immunoSEQ multiplex PCR, and TCRdb holds only the in-frame ones, with some missing. The sample includes roughly 110,000 clones, roughly 90% of them seen just once. Material: PBMCs, obtained around atezolizumab (anti-PD-L1) treatment. All receptors derive from a man aged 60-69 years with urothelial cancer. CDR3s include the opening cysteine and the closing phenylalanine or tryptophan. D genes are given only for firm matches. Rows give clone size only sometimes, using once, few, many, or a class for an expanded clone.

V gene	clone size	J gene	CDR3 length	D gene	CDR3 protein	CDR3 DNA
TRBV19	.	TRBJ1-5	14	.	CASMGGAGNQPQHF	TGTGCCAGTATGGGGGGTGCGGGCAATCAGCCCCAGCATTTT
TRBV15	.	TRBJ1-4	18	.	CATSRGFGRTALREKLFF	TGTGCCACCAGCAGAGGGTTCGGGAGGACGGCGTTGCGTGAAAAACTGTTTTTT
TRBV2	.	TRBJ2-7	13	TRBD1	CAGTGGLSYEQYF	TGTGCCGGCACAGGGGGCCTATCCTACGAGCAGTACTTC
TRBV7-2	.	TRBJ2-3	15	.	CASSSRTASTDTQYF	TGTGCCAGCAGCTCTCGGACAGCTAGCACAGATACGCAGTATTTT
TRBV28	.	TRBJ2-3	14	TRBD2	CASSKWGGTDTQYF	TGTGCCAGCAGCAAATGGGGGGGAACAGATACGCAGTATTTT
TRBV5-1	.	TRBJ2-5	13	.	CASSPGTEETQYF	TGCGCCAGCAGCCCAGGGACTGAAGAGACCCAGTACTTC
TRBV11-2	.	TRBJ2-5	14	.	CASSLDPGRETQYF	TGTGCCAGCAGCTTAGATCCAGGGAGGGAGACCCAGTACTTC
TRBV5-8	.	TRBJ2-3	18	TRBD2	CASSLGPAGGLSTDTQYF	TGTGCCAGCAGCTTGGGGCCAGCGGGGGGGCTGAGCACAGATACGCAGTATTTT
TRBV2	.	TRBJ1-1	14	.	CASSEGSGFTEAFF	TGTGCCAGCAGTGAAGGATCGGGGTTCACTGAAGCTTTCTTT
TRBV20-1	.	TRBJ2-5	11	.	CSASQRETQYF	TGCAGTGCTAGTCAGAGGGAGACCCAGTACTTC
TRBV5-4	.	TRBJ1-3	19	TRBD1	CASSFAGTGAARLGNTIYF	TGTGCCAGCAGCTTCGCAGGGACAGGGGCCGCTAGACTTGGAAACACCATATATTTT
TRBV9	.	TRBJ2-3	14	TRBD2	CASSLAVSTDTQYF	TGTGCCAGCAGCCTAGCGGTGAGCACAGATACGCAGTATTTT
TRBV27	once	TRBJ1-5	17	TRBD1	CASSPTTGVGGNQPQHF	TGTGCCAGCAGTCCCACTACAGGGGTAGGGGGCAATCAGCCCCAGCATTTT
TRBV11-2	.	TRBJ1-1	14	.	CASSQERLNTEAFF	TGTGCCAGCAGCCAAGAGAGGCTTAACACTGAAGCTTTCTTT
TRBV30	.	TRBJ1-4	17	TRBD1	CAWKGGTGDATNEKLFF	TGTGCCTGGAAGGGTGGGACAGGGGATGCAACTAATGAAAAACTGTTTTTT
TRBV5-6	.	TRBJ1-1	15	.	CASSLDGSGVTEAFF	TGTGCCAGCAGCTTGGATGGGTCAGGGGTCACTGAAGCTTTCTTT
TRBV7-3	.	TRBJ2-6	16	.	CASSPTLSSGANVLTF	TGTGCCAGCAGCCCGACACTCAGCTCTGGGGCCAACGTCCTGACTTTC
TRBV6-5	.	TRBJ1-2	13	TRBD1	CASSEDRAYGYTF	TGTGCCAGCAGTGAAGACAGGGCCTATGGCTACACCTTC